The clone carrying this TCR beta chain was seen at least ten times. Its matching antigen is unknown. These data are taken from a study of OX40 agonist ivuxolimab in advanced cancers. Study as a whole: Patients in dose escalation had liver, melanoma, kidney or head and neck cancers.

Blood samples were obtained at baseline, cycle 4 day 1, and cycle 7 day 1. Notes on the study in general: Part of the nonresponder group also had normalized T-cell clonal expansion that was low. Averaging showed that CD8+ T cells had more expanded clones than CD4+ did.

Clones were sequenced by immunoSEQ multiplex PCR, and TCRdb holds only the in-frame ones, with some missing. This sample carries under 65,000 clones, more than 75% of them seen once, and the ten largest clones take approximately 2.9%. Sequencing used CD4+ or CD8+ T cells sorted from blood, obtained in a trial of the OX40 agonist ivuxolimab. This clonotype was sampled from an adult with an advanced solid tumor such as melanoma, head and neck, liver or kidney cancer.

The CDR3 region is CASSFRPGETQYF. For the CDR3, the DNA is TGTGCCAGCAGCTTCCGCCCGGGAGAGACCCAGTACTTC. The rearrangement joins TRBV7-2 to TRBJ2-5; no firm D call. Trimming shortened V by 3 bases and J by 4 bases, and 9 bases separated the two germline ends. Germline V gene sequence: CDR1 SGHTA, CDR2 FQGNSA. The CDR3 contains 13 residues.